This T cell receptor beta chain was sequenced during a study of T-cell reconstitution after alpha-beta-depleted transplantation in children. Study results and limitations: By about two months after transplant, alpha-beta T cells reportedly arose from several hundred graft clones that had expanded. Surviving thymic progenitors and recipient T cells were the source of high TCRbeta diversity at day 60 in some patients. Among T cells one year after transplant, newly produced cells accounted for most counts and diversity.

Points on this clonotype: Its antigen is not identified.

V was cut by 1 base and J by 2 bases, with 12 bases left in between. The CDR3 is made up of 16 amino acids. Using unique molecular identifiers, the investigators prepared the TCRbeta library. MiXCR was run by TCRdb on the PCR reads, yielding one entry per CDR3 protein. The table includes roughly 340,000 distinct CDR3 sequences, 16% detected once. The sample in question was PBMCs, mostly from graft donor cells, obtained 360 days after TCRalphabeta/CD19-depleted stem cell transplant. V is TRBV12-3 or TRBV12-4 and J is TRBJ1-5; D unclear. The sequence was obtained from a male patient between 2 and 9 years old who had a stem cell transplant for acute lymphoblastic leukemia, so the T cells may come from the graft donor. Here the CDR3 DNA reads TGTGCCAGCAGTTTAGGAGTAACTGAAGGCAATCAGCCCCAGCATTTT. As protein: CASSLGVTEGNQPQHF.